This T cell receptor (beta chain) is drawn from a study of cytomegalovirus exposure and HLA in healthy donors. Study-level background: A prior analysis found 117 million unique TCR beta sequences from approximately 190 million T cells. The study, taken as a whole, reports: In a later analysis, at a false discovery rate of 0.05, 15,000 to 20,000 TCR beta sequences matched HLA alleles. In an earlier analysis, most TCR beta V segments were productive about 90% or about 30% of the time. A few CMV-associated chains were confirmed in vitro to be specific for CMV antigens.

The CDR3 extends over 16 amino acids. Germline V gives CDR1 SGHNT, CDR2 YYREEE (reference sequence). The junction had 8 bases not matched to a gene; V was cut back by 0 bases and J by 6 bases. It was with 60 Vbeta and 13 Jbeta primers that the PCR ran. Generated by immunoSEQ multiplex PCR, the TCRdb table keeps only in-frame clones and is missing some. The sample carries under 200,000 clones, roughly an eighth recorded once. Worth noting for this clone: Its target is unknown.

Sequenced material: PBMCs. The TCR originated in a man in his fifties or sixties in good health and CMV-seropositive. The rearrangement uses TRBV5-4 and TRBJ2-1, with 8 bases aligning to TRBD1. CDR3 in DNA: TGTGCCAGCAGCTTGGAGTACGGCAGGGGGCTCAATGAGCAGTTCTTC. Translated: CASSLEYGRGLNEQFF.